This TCR beta chain was sequenced for a study of blood T cell repertoires in COVID-19. Study summary: Specimens from acute and convalescent COVID-19 originated in the United States, Italy and Spain. Nucleic acid was either cDNA or gDNA, and it came from T cells, B-cell-depleted T cells, or PBMCs.

J was trimmed by 7 bases and V by 5 bases; bases with no gene match: 12. CDR3 length: 16 amino acids. Germline values: CDR1 MRHNA, CDR2 SNTAGT. The authors' processing: Nucleated cell counts were estimated from reference gene primer amplification. Assay used: immunoSEQ multiplex PCR; TCRdb lists only in-frame clones, some missing. V and J calls and clone size are given by that table; D and trimming were obtained from the DNA. This sample has more than 25,000 clones; roughly 87% occur once, and the top ten carry approximately 1%. The sequenced sample was peripheral blood. V usage is TRBV6-4 and J usage is TRBJ2-2, with 8 bases aligning to TRBD2. The receptor comes from a man aged 65-85 years with active or convalescent COVID-19. The CDR3 loop is CASSFLAGPDRGELFF. CDR3 bases: TGTGCCAGCAGTTTTCTAGCGGGCCCTGACCGCGGGGAGCTGTTTTTT.